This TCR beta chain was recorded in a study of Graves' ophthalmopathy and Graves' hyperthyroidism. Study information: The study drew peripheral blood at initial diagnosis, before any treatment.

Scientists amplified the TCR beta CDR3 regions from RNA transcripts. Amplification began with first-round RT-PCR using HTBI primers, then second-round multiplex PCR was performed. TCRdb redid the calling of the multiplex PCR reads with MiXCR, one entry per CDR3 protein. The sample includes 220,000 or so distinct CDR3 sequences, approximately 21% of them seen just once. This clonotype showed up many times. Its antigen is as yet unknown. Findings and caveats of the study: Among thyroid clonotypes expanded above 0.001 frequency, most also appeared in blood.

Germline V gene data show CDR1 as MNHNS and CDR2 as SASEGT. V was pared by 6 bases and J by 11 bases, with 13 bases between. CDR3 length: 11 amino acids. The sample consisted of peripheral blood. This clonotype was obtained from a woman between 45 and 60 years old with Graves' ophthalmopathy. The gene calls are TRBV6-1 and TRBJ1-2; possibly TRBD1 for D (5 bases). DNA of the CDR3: TGTGCCAGCAGGAAGGAGGGGAAGTACACCTTC. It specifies CASRKEGKYTF.